This T cell receptor (beta chain) was obtained from a study of beta chain features in type 1 diabetes. The collection from each donor was one heparinised blood draw averaging about 116 mL. Stem cell-like memory, regulatory, central memory and naive CD4+ cells were sorted via CD45RO/CCR7/CD25/CD127/CD95/CD27. In all sorted populations, purity surpassed 95%. Isolated RNA was reverse transcribed in full, so expressed TCRB transcripts were sequenced. There were approximately 3.5 million reads on average in the naive, central memory and regulatory T cell samples. The protocol was immunoSEQ multiplex PCR, while the TCRdb copy is restricted to in-frame clones and leaves out a portion. The data contain about 150,000 clones, over 7.5% of them singletons. The source is a young man in good health. The sample consisted of central memory CD4+ T cells from blood.

Here the CDR3 reads CASSLEVRRSYEQYF. As DNA, the CDR3 is TGCGCCAGCAGCTTGGAGGTGCGGAGGAGCTACGAGCAGTACTTC. J is TRBJ2-7 and V is TRBV5-1; TRBD2 is a possible D gene (5 bases). Germline V gene lookup returns CDR1 SGHRS and CDR2 YFSETQ. The CDR3 loop spans 15 amino acids. Trimming left V 0 bases short and J 3 bases short, with 13 bases between.